This entry is about one T cell receptor (beta chain). Its antigen is unknown. Germline V gene lookup returns CDR1 SGHTS and CDR2 YDEGEE. J gave up 10 bases and V 0 bases, and 20 bases lay outside the gene matches. The CDR3 spans 19 residues. This record belongs to a study of shared clonotypes between healthy human individuals. Looking at the study overall: Three plates were used per donor for CD4 naive, three for CD4 memory, two for CD8 naive and one for CD8 memory. Study results and caveats: As a rule, naive subsets had a larger estimated richness than memory subsets.

Every subset's genomic DNA went evenly onto several immunoSEQ plates. Replicate sorted-subset PCRs were loaded with around 200 ng DNA, 30,000 to 35,000 T cell genomes. Some clones are missing from TCRdb's copy, which holds only in-frame ones; the method was immunoSEQ multiplex PCR. The sample consists of roughly 2.2 million clones, 90% to 95% of them appearing once. V usage is TRBV5-8 and J usage is TRBJ2-1; 9 positions agree with TRBD2. Sequencing used naive CD4+ T cells from PBMCs. Specified subset: CD45RA+ positively selected. This TCR derives from a man aged 18 to 30 in good health. Some clones in this sample may be carry-over from other donors' samples. CDR3 in DNA: TGTGCCAGCAGCTTGGGAAGCGGGAGGCGTACGGGGAAAGGGCTAGAGCAGTTCTTC. It yields the protein CASSLGSGRRTGKGLEQFF. The whole variable domain, remainder taken from reference TRBV5-8 and TRBJ2-1, is EAGVTQSPTHLIKTRGQQATLRCSPISGHTSVYWYQQALGLGLQFLLWYDEGEERNRGNFPPRFSGRQFPNYSSELNVNALELEDSALYLCASSLGSGRRTGKGLEQFFGPGTRLTVL.